In its sample, the clone carrying this TCR beta chain was seen a few times. The antigen is undetermined. The record originates from a study of beta chain features in type 1 diabetes. Overall study results and limits: Moderate but significant shortening of TCRB CDR3s was recorded in all four CD4+ subsets from Type 1 diabetes patients. Insertions were fewer and deletions more numerous at VDJ junctions in type 1 diabetes patients. Resolution of whether HLA type affects TCRB rearrangement was not achieved here.

This CDR3 region has 13 residues. Germline loops: CDR1 LGHNA, CDR2 YNFKEQ. Trimming stripped 6 bases from V and 8 bases from J, with 16 bases between. Every bit of the isolated RNA underwent reverse transcription, so sequencing read expressed TCRB transcripts. For naive, central memory and regulatory T cell samples, reads averaged around 3.5 million. Sequenced by immunoSEQ multiplex PCR; TCRdb stores in-frame clones only, minus some. This sample yields over 120,000 clones, of which 10% are seen a single time; under 1.5% belongs to the top ten. The material sequenced was naive CD4+ T cells from blood. The receptor comes from a man between 18 and 35 years old in good health. V gene TRBV4-2 combines with J gene TRBJ1-2; no firm D call. The CDR3 coding sequence is TGTGCCAGCAGGGGCCTCCAATCACACGGCTACACCTTC. Its protein product is CASRGLQSHGYTF.